Sequencing of this TCR beta chain was carried out in a study of blood T cells in healthy people across ages. Together with a sample-barcoded 5' primer, a J-beta primer mix was included in a second PCR lasting roughly 6 to 12 cycles. One entry per CDR3 protein, called by TCRdb with MiXCR from the 5' RACE reads. The repertoire consists of 450,000 to 700,000 distinct CDR3 sequences, with roughly 29% occurring once and the leading ten covering 15% to 20%. Trimming at V came to 5 bases and at J to 2 bases, leaving 5 bases not matched to a gene. Germline V gene lookup returns CDR1 SGHTA and CDR2 FQGNSA. CDR3 length: 15 residues.

The clonotype was recovered from a woman aged 70-85 years in good health. The sample was blood. The chain joins TRBV7-2 to TRBJ2-7, with 11 nucleotides matching TRBD2. Here the CDR3 DNA reads TGTGCCAGCAGCACCATAGCGGGGGGGCCCTACGAGCAGTACTTC. Its translation: CASSTIAGGPYEQYF. Full variable domain (outside the CDR3, taken from reference TRBV7-2 and TRBJ2-7): GAGVSQSPSNKVTEKGKDVELRCDPISGHTALYWYRQSLGQGLEFLIYFQGNSAPDKSGLPSDRFSAERTGGSVSTLTIQRTQQEDSAVYLCASSTIAGGPYEQYFGPGTRLTVT.